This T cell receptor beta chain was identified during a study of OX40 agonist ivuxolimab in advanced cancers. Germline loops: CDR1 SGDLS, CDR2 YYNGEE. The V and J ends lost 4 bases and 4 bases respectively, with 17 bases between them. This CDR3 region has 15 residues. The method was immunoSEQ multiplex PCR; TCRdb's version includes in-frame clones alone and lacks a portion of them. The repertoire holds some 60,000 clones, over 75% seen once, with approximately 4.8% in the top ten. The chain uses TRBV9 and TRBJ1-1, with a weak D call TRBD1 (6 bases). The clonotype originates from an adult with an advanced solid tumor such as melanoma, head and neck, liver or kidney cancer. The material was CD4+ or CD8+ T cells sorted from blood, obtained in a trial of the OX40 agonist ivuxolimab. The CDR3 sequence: CASSPRGGAGTEAFF. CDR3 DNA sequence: TGTGCCAGCAGCCCCCGGGGGGGCGCCGGCACTGAAGCTTTCTTT.